Each of the 3 T cell receptor beta chains below was sequenced from the same sample in a study of T cell responses to AZD1222 COVID-19 vaccine. The assay was immunoSEQ multiplex PCR, and TCRdb's table has in-frame clones only and misses some. The repertoire holds more than 80,000 clones, 70% to 90% seen once, with 9% to 12% in the top ten. Sequencing used peripheral blood, obtained on day 0 of MenACWY control vaccination. Source of these receptors: an adult in good health.

V and J are TRBV13 and TRBJ1-6; a weak D match, TRBD1 (5 bases). V was trimmed by 6 bases and J by 7 bases, leaving 13 bases between them. Germline values: CDR1 PRHDT, CDR2 FYEKMQ (reference sequence). The CDR3 is 14 amino acids. The CDR3 here is CASRLGEDNSPLHF. CDR3 bases: TGTGCCAGCAGGTTGGGGGAGGACAATTCACCCCTCCACTTT.

The rearrangement links TRBV4-3 to TRBJ2-5; D unclear. From germline, CDR1 is LGHNA and CDR2 YSLEER. Trimming removed 1 base from V and 5 bases from J, with 8 bases in between. This CDR3 comprises 13 residues. As DNA, the CDR3 is TGCGCCAGCAGCCAAGGGATATGGGAGACCCAGTACTTC. Its translation: CASSQGIWETQYF.

The chain carries TRBV2 and TRBJ1-2; D ambiguous. The CDR3 totals 17 residues. Looked up from germline, CDR1 is SNHLY and CDR2 is FYNNEI. Trimming took 1 base from V and 0 from J, leaving 15 bases between them. CDR3 DNA: TGTGCCAGCAGTGAAGACTCCGGACGGACCGCTAACTATGGCTACACCTTC. It codes for CASSEDSGRTANYGYTF.